These 2 T cell receptor beta chains originate from one sample sequenced in a study of shared clonotypes between healthy human individuals. CD45RO negativity and positive selection for CCR7 defined naive CD8 cells, a population that excluded terminally differentiated effector memory CD45RA+ cells. Generated by immunoSEQ multiplex PCR, the TCRdb table keeps only in-frame clones and is missing some. The sample includes around 1.9 million clones, around 93% of them seen just once. The sample taken for sequencing was naive CD8+ T cells from PBMCs. The source is a man between 18 and 29 years old in good health. Some clones in this sample may be carry-over from other donors' samples.

The rearrangement links TRBV5-1 to TRBJ1-2; 7 bases are shared with TRBD1. The germline V gene encodes CDR1 SGHRS and CDR2 YFSETQ. V lost 3 bases and J lost 6; bases outside the gene matches: 20. This CDR3 has 18 residues. The CDR3 bases are TGCGCCAGCAGCTCAGCCCTCCTATTCCGGGACAGCTCTAATGGCTACACCTTC. As protein: CASSSALLFRDSSNGYTF.

The chain carries TRBV29-1 and TRBJ1-2; D might be TRBD1 (5 bases). The germline V gene encodes CDR1 SQVTM and CDR2 ANQGSEA. V lost 6 bases to trimming and J lost 5 bases, with 13 bases between them. The CDR3 runs 12 residues. For the CDR3, the DNA is TGCAGCGTGGGGGACTGGGAATATGGCTACACCTTC. Protein sequence: CSVGDWEYGYTF.